The TCR beta chain described here comes from a study of blood T cell repertoires in COVID-19. Measured with immunoSEQ multiplex PCR; TCRdb has only the in-frame clones, and not every one. The table shows about 79,000 clones, with around 89% occurring only once. The ends were cut back, 1 base at V and 7 bases at J, with 8 bases in the middle. Germline CDR1 reads SQVTM; CDR2 reads ANQGSEA. CDR3 length equals 12 residues. Material for sequencing was peripheral blood. The sequence came from a man aged 65-85 years with active or convalescent COVID-19. The chain joins TRBV29-1 to TRBJ2-1; D not resolved. Written as DNA, the CDR3 is TGCAGCGTTGAAGCCTCCGGGAATGAGCAGTTCTTC. It specifies CSVEASGNEQFF.